This T cell receptor beta chain was captured in a study of T cell responses to AZD1222 COVID-19 vaccine (dated by TCRdb to the early 2020s). At the level of the whole study: TCR sequencing was performed for 233 trial participants, of whom 207 were given two doses of AZD1222 and 26 were given two doses of MenACWY control vaccine. Trial participants were enrolled into age subgroups of 18-55, 56-69 and 70-plus years, which contained about 150, 28 and 57 TCR-sequenced participants, respectively. Study-wide findings and limitations: In the small 56-69-year group, the increase in depth fell short of significance, most likely because of low power. No day 14 peak-response samples were available, so repertoires were characterized only after the peak T cell response. Reportedly, almost half of the unique spike-specific TCRs recognized epitopes lying outside the regions that are mutated in the B.1.351 and B.1.1.7 variants. Most participants were white British and females outnumbered males, and the authors suggested that clonal diversity may have been underestimated. Spike-specific TCR breadth and depth rose significantly after two AZD1222 doses compared with day 0 and with MenACWY recipients. Conclusions about previously exposed vaccinees were limited because only a handful of AZD1222 recipients were SARS-CoV-2 seropositive at baseline. Vaccine-associated CD4 TCRs spanned the whole spike protein, with dominant responses in regions 160-218 and 743-854.

The CDR3 regions of human TCRbeta chains were analyzed by immunosequencing. In the authors' own workflow: TCRs in the repertoires were compared against a reference library of SARS-CoV-2-specific TCRs that had been generated with the MIRA antigen-specificity platform. Breadth was defined as the fraction of unique TCRs that were SARS-CoV-2-associated. Depth was defined as the fraction of total T cells that were SARS-CoV-2-associated. Each spike-specific TCR was assigned to its reactive spike region and to a CD4 or CD8 class using the MIRA data. Log10-transformed breadth and depth values were compared by one-way ANOVA with Sidak's multiple comparisons tests. TCRdb's version of the immuneACCESS table is confined to in-frame rearrangements and falls short of the full clone set. An unresolved V gene accounts for under half of the shortfall where checked; the remainder is of unknown origin. From that table come the V and J calls and clone size; the DNA was used to work out D and trimming. A total of approximately 190,000 clones appear in this sample, under 95% of them only once. The ten most abundant clones make up 1% of the sample.

Including cysteine and phenylalanine, the CDR3 has 16 amino acids. Of all the DNA, just the CDR3 is kept, 48 bases in frame from base 1. The junction shows trimming of 4 bases on V and 6 bases on J, plus 18 bases between the germline ends. The germline V gene sets CDR1 to SGHTA and CDR2 to FQGTGA. Concerning this clone: No antigen is known for it. One base away there is no much larger clone; base qualities are not given.

The sample's time point label, in plain terms: about 28 days (+/-7) after the second vaccine dose. AZD1222 recipients given second doses at about 4 weeks or at about 12 weeks were pooled, since spike-specific TCR depth and breadth were not found to differ between the two schedules. Samples from vaccinated people were obtained from the UK trials COV001 and COV002, which included a single-blind randomized controlled phase 2/3 trial of AZD1222 (ChAdOx1 nCoV-19) in healthy adults. Trial participant PBMC samples were collected at day 0 and day 28 after the second dose for TCRbeta chain sequencing. The sequence derives from an adult who received the AZD1222 COVID-19 vaccine. The rearrangement joined TRBV7-3 to TRBJ2-2; perhaps TRBD2 is the D gene, with 6 bases matching. Source: peripheral blood, taken 28 days after the second AZD1222 dose. The base sequence is TGTGCCAGCAGCTCATCGGAGGGGAAAATCCCCGGGGAGCTGTTTTTT. Protein translation: CASSSSEGKIPGELFF.